Listed below are T cell receptor beta chains from one sample, sequenced in a study of CD8+CD57+ T cells in acquired aplastic anemia. Using its own MiXCR run on the reads, TCRdb lists one record per CDR3 protein. The sample records a few hundred thousand distinct CDR3 sequences, approximately 56% being singletons. Sequencing was performed on sorted CD4+, CD8+, or CD8+CD57+ T cells (not recorded which) from PBMCs. The receptors come from a human donor with severe aplastic anemia or a healthy control (not recorded which). Both conserved end residues are part of each CDR3. Fields, in order: J gene, clone size, D gene, V gene, CDR3 protein, CDR3 DNA. The D gene is left open where the match is weak. Clone size appears in some rows only: once, few, many, or a class for an expanded clone.

>TRBJ2-7|-|-|TRBV7-8
CASSSITREAGNEQYF
TGTGCCAGCAGCTCAATAACTAGGGAGGCTGGTAACGAGCAGTACTTC
>TRBJ2-7|-|TRBD1|TRBV7-2
CANSLDRGLAYEQYF
TGTGCCAACAGCTTAGACAGGGGGCTTGCCTACGAGCAGTACTTC
>TRBJ2-7|-|-|TRBV15
CATSRDRGTATTREQYF
TGTGCCACCAGCAGAGATAGGGGAACTGCCACGACTAGGGAGCAGTACTTC
>TRBJ2-1|few|-|TRBV25-1
CASRPRVVNEQFF
TGTGCCAGCAGACCCAGGGTAGTCAATGAGCAGTTCTTC
>TRBJ2-7|-|-|TRBV7-9
CASSGGWGAYEQYF
TGTGCCAGCAGCGGGGGATGGGGGGCCTACGAGCAGTACTTC
>TRBJ2-7|many|TRBD1|TRBV28
CASSPQGDRSEQYF
TGTGCCAGCAGTCCTCAGGGGGATAGGAGCGAGCAGTACTTC
>TRBJ1-1|-|-|TRBV19
CASRGAGDTEAFF
TGTGCCAGTAGGGGGGCAGGGGACACTGAAGCTTTCTTT
>TRBJ2-7|once|-|TRBV7-2
CASSHRGGLDEQYF
TGTGCCAGCAGCCATAGGGGGGGCTTGGACGAGCAGTACTTC
>TRBJ1-1|few|-|TRBV5-1
CASSSDRLTEAFF
TGCGCCAGCAGCTCGGACAGACTCACTGAAGCTTTCTTT
>TRBJ1-6|-|TRBD1|TRBV5-4
CASSVDRGWANSPLHF
TGTGCCAGCAGCGTAGACAGGGGGTGGGCTAATTCACCCCTCCACTTT
>TRBJ2-1|-|TRBD2|TRBV6-4
CASSPPTSGGAGEQFF
TGTGCCAGCAGTCCACCGACTAGCGGGGGGGCCGGTGAGCAGTTCTTC
>TRBJ1-1|many|-|TRBV2
CASSADRSNTEAFF
TGTGCCAGCAGTGCCGACAGGTCGAACACTGAAGCTTTCTTT
>TRBJ2-1|-|-|TRBV19
CASSIGLYNERFF
TGTGCCAGTAGTATAGGGCTATACAATGAGCGGTTCTTC
>TRBJ2-5|-|-|TRBV7-9
CASSRSGRTKYQETQYF
TGTGCCAGCAGCCGTAGCGGAAGGACTAAATACCAAGAGACCCAGTACTTC
>TRBJ1-6|-|-|TRBV24-1
CATSAQYNSPLHF
TGTGCCACCAGTGCACAGTACAATTCACCCCTCCACTTT
>TRBJ1-5|-|-|TRBV6-6
CASRAPGDSNQPQHF
TGTGCCAGCAGGGCGCCGGGGGATAGCAATCAGCCCCAGCATTTT
>TRBJ1-3|once|-|TRBV15
CATSRQAYSGNTIYF
TGTGCCACCAGCAGACAGGCCTACTCTGGAAACACCATATATTTT
>TRBJ2-2|few|TRBD1|TRBV7-6
CASSRGGTGLTGELFF
TGTGCCAGCAGCAGAGGGGGGACAGGGCTCACCGGGGAGCTGTTTTTT
>TRBJ1-1|-|-|TRBV19
CASTPGAWTEAFF
TGTGCCAGTACCCCCGGGGCATGGACTGAAGCTTTCTTT
>TRBJ2-7|-|-|TRBV29-1
CSVLEIYEQYF
TGCAGCGTGCTGGAGATTTACGAGCAGTACTTC
>TRBJ2-1|-|-|TRBV19
CASSIGGVRAYNEQFF
TGTGCCAGTAGTATAGGGGGAGTTAGGGCCTACAATGAGCAGTTCTTC
>TRBJ2-1|-|-|TRBV24-1
CATSADGLDEQFF
TGTGCCACCAGTGCCGACGGTCTCGATGAGCAGTTCTTC
>TRBJ2-1|-|TRBD2|TRBV7-8
CASSLEPLAGGHEQFF
TGTGCCAGCAGCTTAGAACCACTAGCGGGGGGGCATGAGCAGTTCTTC
>TRBJ2-7|-|TRBD2|TRBV7-9
CASSLAGLAGGGEQYF
TGTGCCAGCAGCTTAGCCGGACTAGCGGGAGGCGGCGAGCAGTACTTC
>TRBJ2-3|few|TRBD2|TRBV2
CASSELAGLATQYF
TGTGCCAGCAGTGAACTAGCGGGATTAGCTACGCAGTATTTT
>TRBJ2-3|many|-|TRBV5-1
CASTGTTASTDTQYF
TGCGCCAGCACTGGTACGACAGCTAGCACAGATACGCAGTATTTT
>TRBJ2-7|few|-|TRBV20-1
CSASSRGGYASEQYF
TGCAGTGCCAGCAGCCGTGGGGGTTACGCCTCCGAGCAGTACTTC
>TRBJ2-3|-|TRBD2|TRBV9
CASSETSGITDTQYF
TGTGCCAGCAGCGAGACTAGCGGAATCACAGATACGCAGTATTTT
>TRBJ2-3|-|-|TRBV20-1
CSARVQRSRDSQYF
TGCAGTGCCAGAGTCCAGCGATCCAGGGATTCGCAGTATTTT
>TRBJ2-2|-|-|TRBV7-9
CASSFSLASAGELFF
TGTGCCAGCAGCTTCTCTCTGGCAAGCGCCGGGGAGCTGTTTTTT
>TRBJ2-5|-|-|TRBV20-1
CSALPLRAQGETQYF
TGCAGTGCCCTGCCCCTCCGGGCCCAAGGGGAGACCCAGTACTTC
>TRBJ2-2|once|TRBD2|TRBV2
CASTRTSGRGTGELFF
TGTGCCAGCACGAGAACTAGCGGGAGAGGGACCGGGGAGCTGTTTTTT
>TRBJ1-1|many|-|TRBV6-2/TRBV6-3
CASSYPRGEAFF
TGTGCCAGCAGTTACCCCCGGGGTGAAGCTTTCTTT
>TRBJ2-5|-|TRBD1|TRBV19
CASSRGQGLGETQYF
TGTGCCAGTAGTAGGGGACAGGGGTTGGGAGAGACCCAGTACTTC
>TRBJ1-1|-|-|TRBV11-3
CASSLHPVSTTEAFF
TGTGCCAGCAGCTTACACCCGGTGTCAACCACTGAAGCTTTCTTT
>TRBJ1-1|many|TRBD1|TRBV4-2
CASSQDWGQRNTEAFF
TGTGCCAGCAGCCAAGATTGGGGACAGAGGAACACTGAAGCTTTCTTT
>TRBJ2-3|-|TRBD2|TRBV7-3
CASSRGLATDTQYF
TGTGCCAGCAGCCGAGGACTAGCGACAGATACGCAGTATTTT
>TRBJ1-1|-|-|TRBV5-4
CASSLGGMVDTEAFF
TGTGCCAGCAGCTTGGGGGGAATGGTGGATACTGAAGCTTTCTTT
>TRBJ2-3|few|TRBD1|TRBV15
CATSSRTGGFTDTQYF
TGTGCCACCAGCAGTAGGACAGGGGGCTTCACAGATACGCAGTATTTT
>TRBJ2-1|many|-|TRBV11-2
CASSQYNEQFF
TGTGCCAGCAGCCAGTACAATGAGCAGTTCTTC
>TRBJ2-3|-|TRBD2|TRBV5-1
CASSLDGGAPDTQYF
TGTGCCAGCAGCTTAGACGGGGGGGCACCAGATACGCAGTATTTT
>TRBJ2-5|many|-|TRBV12-3/TRBV12-4
CASSLGQGQYF
TGTGCCAGCAGTCTCGGGCAGGGTCAGTACTTC
>TRBJ2-2|-|-|TRBV12-3/TRBV12-4
CASSWTDGELFF
TGTGCCAGCAGTTGGACAGACGGGGAGCTGTTTTTT
>TRBJ2-7|-|-|TRBV7-2
CASSYAGAEAYEQYF
TGTGCCAGCAGCTACGCTGGGGCAGAGGCTTACGAGCAGTACTTC
>TRBJ1-6|-|-|TRBV20-1
CSARSGPSSYNSPLHF
TGCAGTGCTAGGTCGGGACCGAGCTCCTATAATTCACCCCTCCACTTT
>TRBJ2-7|many|TRBD2|TRBV5-8
CASSRSGGVSRYEQYF
TGTGCCAGCAGCCGTAGCGGGGGGGTGTCCCGGTACGAGCAGTACTTC
>TRBJ2-5|many|TRBD1|TRBV6-5
CASSLFGTGAQETQYF
TGTGCCAGCAGCCTATTCGGGACAGGGGCACAAGAGACCCAGTACTTC